The 14 T cell receptor beta chains below come from one sample, sequenced in a study of blood T cell repertoires in COVID-19. Using immunoSEQ multiplex PCR, the repertoire was profiled, and TCRdb retains in-frame clones only, with some absent. The table includes 95,000 to 150,000 clones, 78% detected once. The sequencing input was peripheral blood. Receptors were obtained from a man aged 65 to 85 with acute or convalescent COVID-19.

There are a few counts of this clone. CDR3 protein: CSVAGNPGNTIYF. The CDR3 bases are TGCAGCGTTGCAGGGAATCCTGGAAACACCATATATTTT. The rearrangement uses TRBV29-1 and TRBJ1-3, with D possibly matching TRBD1 (5 bases). CDR3 length: 13 amino acids. V lost 4 bases to trimming and J lost 2 bases, with 9 bases between them. The germline V gene encodes CDR1 SQVTM and CDR2 ANQGSEA. Together with reference TRBV29-1 and TRBJ1-3, the CDR3 gives the full variable domain: SAVISQKPSRDICQRGTSLTIQCQVDSQVTMMFWYRQQPGQSLTLIATANQGSEATYESGFVIDKFPISRPNLTFSTLTVSNMSPEDSSIYLCSVAGNPGNTIYFGEGSWLTVV.

The sample holds a few counts of this clone. The chain is built from TRBV5-1 and TRBJ1-2, with TRBD1 identical over 8 bases. V was pared by 0 bases and J by 3 bases, with 4 bases of the junction left unmatched. Germline CDR1 reads SGHRS; CDR2 reads YFSETQ. There are 15 residues in the CDR3. The CDR3 is CASSLGGQVHYGYTF. In DNA, the CDR3 is TGCGCCAGCAGCTTGGGGGGACAGGTTCACTATGGCTACACCTTC.

This chain links TRBV5-1 with TRBJ2-5; TRBD1 might be the D (8 bases). Trimming stripped 4 bases from V and 2 bases from J, with 15 bases between. CDR1 SGHRS and CDR2 YFSETQ come from the germline V gene. The CDR3 extends over 15 amino acids. CDR3: CASSVDRGLQETQYF. The CDR3 nucleotides read TGCGCCAGCAGCGTCGACAGGGGACTACAAGAGACCCAGTACTTC. Using reference TRBV5-1 and TRBJ2-5 for the parts outside the CDR3, the full variable domain is KAGVTQTPRYLIKTRGQQVTLSCSPISGHRSVSWYQQTPGQGLQFLFEYFSETQRNKGNFPGRFSGRQFSNSRSEMNVSTLELGDSALYLCASSVDRGLQETQYFGPGTRLLVL.

This CDR3 is CASSIEGASGNTIYF. The CDR3 region has the DNA TGTGCCAGTAGTATAGAGGGAGCCTCTGGAAACACCATATATTTT. This rearrangement joins TRBV19 to TRBJ1-3, with D unclear. Germline lookup yields CDR1 LNHDA and CDR2 SQIVND (reference sequence). V was cut by 0 bases and J by 0 bases, with 6 bases left in between. CDR3 length equals 15 residues.

A single count supports this clone. The chain employs TRBV18 and TRBJ1-4; the match to TRBD1 covers 8 bases. CDR1 and CDR2 (germline): KGHSH, LQKENI. There are 14 residues in the CDR3. Germline trimming cut 3 bases from V and 5 bases from J; bases unmatched to any gene: 2. CDR3 protein: CASSPRQGNEKLFF. The CDR3 coding sequence is TGTGCCAGCTCACCGCGACAGGGGAATGAAAAACTGTTTTTT.

The chain carries TRBV9 and TRBJ1-1; 11 bases match TRBD1. Trimming cost V 0 bases and J 3 bases; bases outside gene matches: 4. The CDR3 runs to 16 residues. The germline gives CDR1 SGDLS, CDR2 YYNGEE. As DNA, the CDR3 is TGTGCCAGCAGCGTAGGGACAGGGGGCTCGGACACTGAAGCTTTCTTT. It translates to CASSVGTGGSDTEAFF.

V is TRBV6-5 and J is TRBJ1-1, with 8 bases that match TRBD1. V gave up 6 bases and J gave up 5 bases; unmatched junction bases: 11. Germline V gives CDR1 MNHEY, CDR2 SVGAGI. The CDR3 extends over 15 amino acids. The CDR3 loop reads CASRQGAGMGTEAFF. CDR3 nucleotide sequence: TGTGCCAGCAGGCAGGGGGCCGGAATGGGGACTGAAGCTTTCTTT.

The J gene is TRBJ2-6, the V gene TRBV4-1, with TRBD1 matching over 8 bases. The V and J ends lost 2 bases and 2 bases, in that order; junction bases with no gene match: 11. The CDR3 length is 19 residues. Looked up from germline, CDR1 is MGHRA and CDR2 is YSYEKL. The CDR3 loop reads CASSQHRTGRNTGANVLTF. CDR3 DNA sequence: TGCGCCAGCAGCCAACATCGGACAGGGAGGAATACTGGGGCCAACGTCCTGACTTTC.

This clone was counted between two and nine times. V is TRBV5-5 and J is TRBJ1-1; TRBD1 is a possible D gene (5 bases). This CDR3 region has 14 residues. Trimming pared 0 bases from V and 2 bases from J, leaving 8 bases between. The germline V gene has CDR1 SGHKS and CDR2 YYEKEE (reference sequence). The CDR3 DNA sequence: TGTGCCAGCAGCTTGGAGACAGCTAACACTGAAGCTTTCTTT. Translating gives CASSLETANTEAFF.

About this clone itself: The sample has other DNA sequences that encode this CDR3 too. The chain couples TRBV3-1 (or the pseudogene TRBV3-2) to TRBJ2-3; TRBD2 aligns across 9 bases. Germline CDR1 LGHDT, CDR2 YNNKEL (reference sequence). Trimming took 1 base from V and 0 from J; bases not matched to a gene: 2. This CDR3 region has 16 residues. The CDR3 nucleotides are TGTGCCAGCAGCCAAGGACTAGCGGAAAGCACAGATACGCAGTATTTT. Its translation: CASSQGLAESTDTQYF.

The V and J genes are TRBV18 and TRBJ2-7, with 12 bases identical to TRBD1. V lost 2 bases and J lost 9; bases outside the gene matches: 8. The CDR3 totals 15 residues. Germline V gives CDR1 KGHSH, CDR2 LQKENI. CDR3 in amino acids: CASSPAGTGGGGQYF. The CDR3 DNA sequence: TGTGCCAGCTCACCAGCGGGGACAGGGGGCGGTGGGCAGTACTTC.

The chain is built from TRBV27 and TRBJ1-2; a weak D match, TRBD1 (6 bases). Trimming took off 6 bases at V and 8 bases at J, with 22 bases between the two ends. The CDR3 consists of 15 residues. CDR1 MNHEY and CDR2 SMNVEV come from the germline V gene (reference sequence). CDR3 amino acids: CASRVKAGTTLGYTF. In nucleotides, the CDR3 is TGTGCCAGCAGGGTCAAAGCCGGGACAACCTTGGGCTACACCTTC.

This clone was counted a single time. The chain uses TRBV21-1 and TRBJ2-1; no DNA check was done on the table's D call, TRBD1. TRBV21-1 is termed a pseudogene. This CDR3 spans 15 amino acids. DNA of the CDR3: TGTGCCAGCAGCAAAGGCAGGTCTGGCCCTCGGGAGCAGTTCTTC. It specifies CASSKGRSGPREQFF.

The chain has TRBV28 and TRBJ2-7; the D gene is possibly TRBD1 (5 bases). V was clipped by 6 bases and J by 3 bases, with 15 bases between them. This CDR3 spans 14 amino acids. The germline gives CDR1 MDHEN, CDR2 SYDVKM. CDR3 in DNA: TGTGCCAGCAGATCATCGGACACGCTCTACGAGCAGTACTTC. It yields the protein CASRSSDTLYEQYF.